Detailed here is one TCR beta chain. Its antigen remains unidentified. Additional DNA sequences in this sample encode the identical CDR3. The sample comes from a study of shared clonotypes between healthy human individuals. Broader study findings: Naive subsets, compared against memory subsets, generally had larger estimated richness values.

Only in-frame clones appear in the TCRdb table, and some are missing; sequencing was by immunoSEQ multiplex PCR. This sample has about 1.5 million clones; 98% occur once, and the top ten carry about 0.4%. Between the trimmed V and J ends, which lost 0 bases and 2 bases, there was a span of 7 bases. The CDR3 extends over 14 amino acids. CDR1 is SGDLS and CDR2 is YYNGEE in the germline V gene. The sequenced material came from naive CD4+ T cells sorted from blood. Subset: CD45RA+ positively selected. This TCR derives from a man under 40 in good health. This sequence joins TRBV9 and TRBJ2-3; no clear D. The CDR3 bases are TGTGCCAGCAGCGTAGGCCTACCCACAGATACGCAGTATTTT. It specifies CASSVGLPTDTQYF.